The 20 T cell receptor beta chains presented below share a single source sample, sequenced in a study of cytomegalovirus exposure and HLA in healthy donors. A multiplex PCR was run with 60 Vbeta primers and 13 Jbeta primers. Method: immunoSEQ multiplex PCR; TCRdb's copy keeps in-frame clones and lacks some. The sample holds 160,000 or so clones; more than 70% are singletons and the top ten take about 1%. Sample: PBMCs. The receptor source for this set is a man younger than 45 in good health and CMV-seronegative.

The rearrangement joins TRBV29-1 to TRBJ2-5, with 11 bases fitting TRBD2. The germline gives CDR1 SQVTM, CDR2 ANQGSEA. CDR3 length: 13 amino acids. CDR3 amino acids: CSGTSGARETQYF. The CDR3 region has the DNA TGCAGTGGGACTAGCGGAGCCCGGGAGACCCAGTACTTC. Supplemented by reference TRBV29-1 and TRBJ2-5, the full variable domain reads SAVISQKPSRDICQRGTSLTIQCQVDSQVTMMFWYRQQPGQSLTLIATANQGSEATYESGFVIDKFPISRPNLTFSTLTVSNMSPEDSSIYLCSGTSGARETQYFGPGTRLLVL.

This sequence joins TRBV30 and TRBJ2-1, with 10 bases fitting TRBD2. There are 16 residues in the CDR3. Germline-derived CDR1 and CDR2 are GTSNPN and SVGIG (reference sequence). Trimming took 1 base from V and 3 from J; bases not matched to a gene: 6. CDR3 protein: CAWSARSGGGYNEQFF. CDR3 nucleotides: TGTGCCTGGAGTGCTCGGAGCGGGGGGGGCTACAATGAGCAGTTCTTC.

The chain carries TRBV28 and TRBJ2-7; possible D gene TRBD2, 6 bases. This CDR3 has 15 residues. In germline, CDR1 is MDHEN, CDR2 SYDVKM. V gave up 2 bases and J gave up 5 bases, with 16 bases separating them. This CDR3 is CASSLGGTRRDEQYF. The CDR3 region has the DNA TGTGCCAGCAGTTTAGGAGGGACCCGCAGGGACGAGCAGTACTTC.

A remark on this clone: At the DNA level, this CDR3 is encoded by other sequences in the same sample as well. The chain uses TRBV29-1 and TRBJ1-2; 9 positions agree with TRBD1. From germline, CDR1 is SQVTM and CDR2 ANQGSEA. The V and J ends lost 2 bases and 5 bases, in that order; junction bases with no gene match: 3. CDR3 size: 13 residues. The CDR3 sequence is CSVETGGGYGYTF. The DNA for the CDR3 is TGCAGCGTTGAAACAGGGGGCGGTTATGGCTACACCTTC.

The sample holds a few counts of this clone. The chain links TRBV5-4 to TRBJ2-3; D is perhaps TRBD1 (6 bases). CDR3 length: 14 amino acids. The germline gives CDR1 SGHNT, CDR2 YYREEE (reference sequence). V lost 1 base and J lost 0, with 6 bases in between. CDR3 region: CASSLRGSTDTQYF. CDR3 DNA: TGTGCCAGCAGCTTGAGGGGGAGCACAGATACGCAGTATTTT. Full variable domain (outside the CDR3, taken from reference TRBV5-4 and TRBJ2-3): ETGVTQSPTHLIKTRGQQVTLRCSSQSGHNTVSWYQQALGQGPQFIFQYYREEENGRGNFPPRFSGLQFPNYSSELNVNALELDDSALYLCASSLRGSTDTQYFGPGTRLTVL.

The V gene is TRBV5-6, the J gene TRBJ2-5; 10 positions agree with TRBD2. The CDR3 spans 16 residues. With 1 base clipped from V and 5 bases from J, the junction kept 8 bases outside the gene matches. The germline V gene encodes CDR1 SGHDT and CDR2 YYEEEE. Here the CDR3 reads CASSLFSGGALETQYF. The CDR3 DNA sequence: TGTGCCAGCAGCTTGTTCAGCGGGGGGGCCTTGGAGACCCAGTACTTC.

V and J are TRBV5-1 and TRBJ2-1; 7 bases fit TRBD1. V was pared by 0 bases and J by 4 bases, with 4 bases of the junction left unmatched. The CDR3 loop spans 15 amino acids. CDR1 and CDR2 from the germline V gene are SGHRS and YFSETQ. Here the CDR3 reads CASSLEGAGYNEQFF. CDR3 coding DNA: TGCGCCAGCAGCTTGGAGGGGGCAGGGTACAATGAGCAGTTCTTC.

The chain carries TRBV7-9 and TRBJ1-2; TRBD1 might be the D (6 bases). From germline, CDR1 is SEHNR and CDR2 FQNEAQ (reference sequence). The CDR3 extends over 13 amino acids. V lost 4 bases to trimming and J lost 6 bases, with 12 bases between them. The CDR3 coding sequence is TGTGCCAGCAGCTACTACAGGGACGATGGCTACACCTTC. Translation: CASSYYRDDGYTF.

This chain uses TRBV4-1 with TRBJ2-3, with no clear D. V was shortened by 1 base and J by 0 bases, with 11 bases between the two germline ends. The CDR3 runs 16 residues. Germline lookup yields CDR1 MGHRA and CDR2 YSYEKL. CDR3 loop: CASSQGTVFSTDTQYF. CDR3 DNA sequence: TGCGCCAGCAGCCAAGGAACAGTCTTCAGCACAGATACGCAGTATTTT.

The chain carries TRBV7-2 and TRBJ1-4; the match to TRBD1 covers 8 bases. Trimming removed 6 bases from V and 9 bases from J; junction bases left unmatched: 9. Germline V gene lookup returns CDR1 SGHTA and CDR2 FQGNSA. This CDR3 has 14 amino acids. The CDR3 sequence is CASRSTGGTKKLFF. The CDR3, as DNA: TGTGCCAGCAGGTCAACAGGGGGAACGAAAAAACTGTTTTTT.

V is TRBV19 and J is TRBJ1-5, with D maybe TRBD1 (6 bases). This CDR3 has 15 residues. CDR1 and CDR2 (germline): LNHDA, SQIVND (reference sequence). V gave up 3 bases and J gave up 1 base, with 10 bases separating them. The CDR3 bases are TGTGCCAGTAGTATGAAGGGGGGGAGCAATCAGCCCCAGCATTTT. The encoded protein is CASSMKGGSNQPQHF.

The chain employs TRBV28 and TRBJ2-6, with a tentative D call TRBD2 (5 bases). The length of the CDR3 is 16 residues. CDR1 and CDR2 (germline): MDHEN, SYDVKM. Deletions cut 4 bases from V and 1 base from J, with 11 bases between. The CDR3 DNA follows: TGTGCCAGCAGTTCTTTTCGAGGGTCTGGGGCCAACGTCCTGACTTTC. It codes for CASSSFRGSGANVLTF.

This chain joins TRBV5-1 and TRBJ1-2; 9 positions match TRBD1. Germline values: CDR1 SGHRS, CDR2 YFSETQ. With 4 bases clipped from V and 6 bases from J, the junction kept 10 bases outside the gene matches. The CDR3 consists of 15 residues. CDR3 region: CASSTAPGQGNGYTF. The CDR3 bases are TGCGCCAGCAGCACAGCTCCGGGACAGGGCAATGGCTACACCTTC.

The V gene is TRBV7-7, the J gene TRBJ2-3; D may be TRBD1 (6 bases). The CDR3 contains 13 residues. Trimming cost V 10 bases and J 2 bases, with 13 bases left between them. The germline V gene encodes CDR1 SSHAT and CDR2 FNYEAQ (reference sequence). The CDR3 reads CATRDTTTDTQYF. The CDR3 coding sequence is TGTGCCACCCGGGACACCACCACAGATACGCAGTATTTT.

The CDR3: CASSPWGVDSPLHF. The CDR3 DNA reads as TGTGCCAGCAGCCCCTGGGGGGTGGATTCACCCCTCCACTTT. The chain is built from TRBV5-5 and TRBJ1-6; tentative D call: TRBD1 (5 bases). CDR1 is SGHKS and CDR2 is YYEKEE in the germline V gene (reference sequence). Trimming pared 4 bases from V and 8 bases from J, leaving 13 bases between. The CDR3 consists of 14 residues.

This clone came up once. The rearrangement links TRBV7-9 to TRBJ2-3; D unresolved. V shed 1 base and J shed 2 bases, with 10 bases lying between them. CDR1 SEHNR and CDR2 FQNEAQ come from the germline V gene (reference sequence). The CDR3 has 15 amino acids. The CDR3 sequence: CASSLVSRVTDTQYF. The CDR3 DNA is TGTGCCAGCAGCTTAGTTTCCCGGGTCACAGATACGCAGTATTTT.

The CDR3 loop is CASSSTKLGTVTSYGYTF. CDR3 nucleotide sequence: TGTGCCAGCAGTTCCACAAAACTGGGCACCGTGACTAGCTATGGCTACACCTTC. The chain combines TRBV27 with TRBJ1-2; no firm D call. The CDR3 length is 18 residues. Trimming took 4 bases from V and 4 from J, leaving 25 bases between them. The V gene's germline CDR1 is MNHEY and CDR2 SMNVEV (reference sequence).

The chain recombines TRBV29-1 with TRBJ1-2; D possibly corresponds to TRBD1 (6 bases). The CDR3 is 13 amino acids. Trimming shortened V by 3 bases and J by 6 bases, and 14 bases separated the two germline ends. Germline V gene lookup returns CDR1 SQVTM and CDR2 ANQGSEA. CDR3: CSVDSRSGDGYTF. The CDR3 nucleotides are TGCAGCGTTGATTCAAGGTCAGGGGATGGCTACACCTTC.

The chain uses TRBV2 and TRBJ1-6; perhaps TRBD1 as D (6 bases). Between the trimmed V and J ends, which lost 6 bases and 10 bases, there was a span of 13 bases. The CDR3 spans 13 residues. Germline CDR1 SNHLY, CDR2 FYNNEI. CDR3 nucleotides: TGTGCCAGCAGCGGGACATGGGGGTCACCCCTCCACTTT. Its translation: CASSGTWGSPLHF.

The chain joins TRBV5-4 to TRBJ2-4; 8 positions agree with TRBD2. The germline V gene encodes CDR1 SGHNT and CDR2 YYREEE (reference sequence). This CDR3 has 16 residues. With 9 bases clipped from V and 3 bases from J, the junction kept 14 bases outside the gene matches. CDR3 in amino acids: CATSIAGGAGKNIQYF. CDR3 nucleotides: TGTGCCACCTCTATAGCCGGGGGGGCTGGCAAAAACATTCAGTACTTC.